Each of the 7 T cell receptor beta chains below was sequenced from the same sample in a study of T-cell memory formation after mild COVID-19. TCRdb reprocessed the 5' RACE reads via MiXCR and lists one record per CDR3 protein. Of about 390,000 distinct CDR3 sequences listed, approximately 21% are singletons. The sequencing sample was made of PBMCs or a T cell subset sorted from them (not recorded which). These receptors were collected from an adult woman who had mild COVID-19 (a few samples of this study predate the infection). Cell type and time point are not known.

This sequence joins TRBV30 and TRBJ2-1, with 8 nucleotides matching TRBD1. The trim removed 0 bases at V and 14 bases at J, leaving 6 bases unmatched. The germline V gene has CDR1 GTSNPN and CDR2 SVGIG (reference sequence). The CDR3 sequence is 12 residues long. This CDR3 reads CAWSVSRQGKFF. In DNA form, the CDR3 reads TGTGCCTGGAGTGTTTCCCGACAGGGGAAGTTCTTC.

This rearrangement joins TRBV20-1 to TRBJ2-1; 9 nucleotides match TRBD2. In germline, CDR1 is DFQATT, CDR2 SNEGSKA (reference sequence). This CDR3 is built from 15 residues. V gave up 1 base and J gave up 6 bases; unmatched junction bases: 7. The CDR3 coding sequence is TGCAGTGCTAGAGTTTCGACTAGCGGACCCAATGAGCAGTTCTTC. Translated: CSARVSTSGPNEQFF.

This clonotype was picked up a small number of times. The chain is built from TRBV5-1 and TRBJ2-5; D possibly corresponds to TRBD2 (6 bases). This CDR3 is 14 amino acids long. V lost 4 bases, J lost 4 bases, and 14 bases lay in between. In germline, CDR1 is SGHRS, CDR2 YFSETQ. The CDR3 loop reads CASSAGTSGETQYF. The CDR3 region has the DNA TGCGCCAGCAGCGCCGGGACTTCGGGAGAGACCCAGTACTTC.

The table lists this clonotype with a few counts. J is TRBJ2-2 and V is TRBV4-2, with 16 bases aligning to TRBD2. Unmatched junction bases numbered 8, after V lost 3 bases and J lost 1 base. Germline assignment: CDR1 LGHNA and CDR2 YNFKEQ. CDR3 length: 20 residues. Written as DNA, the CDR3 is TGTGCCAGCAGCCATCACCCGGGACTAGCGGGGGGGAAGAACACCGGGGAGCTGTTTTTT. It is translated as CASSHHPGLAGGKNTGELFF.

The chain's CDR3 is CASSRGAAGSIGQPQHF. CDR3 DNA: TGTGCCAGCTCCCGGGGAGCGGCAGGGTCGATAGGACAGCCCCAGCATTTT. The chain employs TRBV18 and TRBJ1-5; possibly TRBD1 for D (5 bases). Trimming stripped 6 bases from V and 7 bases from J, with 25 bases between. Germline CDR1 reads KGHSH; CDR2 reads LQKENI. This CDR3 comprises 17 residues.

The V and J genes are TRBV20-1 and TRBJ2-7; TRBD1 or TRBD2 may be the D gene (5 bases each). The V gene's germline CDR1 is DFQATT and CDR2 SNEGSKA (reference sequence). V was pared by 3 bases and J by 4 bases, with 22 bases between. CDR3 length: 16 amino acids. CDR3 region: CSARDTHTGALYEQYF. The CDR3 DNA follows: TGCAGTGCTAGGGACACCCATACCGGGGCCCTTTACGAGCAGTACTTC.

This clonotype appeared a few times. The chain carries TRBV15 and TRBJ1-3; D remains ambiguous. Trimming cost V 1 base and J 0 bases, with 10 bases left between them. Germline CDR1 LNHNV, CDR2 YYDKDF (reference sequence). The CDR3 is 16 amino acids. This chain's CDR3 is CATSRVVKGSGNTIYF. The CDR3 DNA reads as TGTGCCACCAGCAGAGTGGTCAAAGGCTCTGGAAACACCATATATTTT.